This T cell receptor beta chain originates from a study of shared T cell receptors in the human thymus. Germline-derived CDR1 and CDR2 are LNHDA and SQIVND (reference sequence). CDR3 size: 18 residues. Trimming took off 4 bases at V and 4 bases at J, with 20 bases between the two ends. Assay: immunoSEQ multiplex PCR; the TCRdb copy retains only in-frame clones and omits some. The sample consists of hundreds of thousands of clones, approximately 87% of them appearing once. These data are also associated with another study on human thymus T cells. That source notes: Corrective surgery for congenital heart defects was being performed on the healthy Finnish infants who were the donors. Resected material from corrective heart surgery provided the thymus tissue analysed. Within thymic and blood repertoires, V and J gene usage appeared to be biased.

Material for sequencing was thymocytes. The source of this sequence is a boy younger than two with a congenital heart defect. The rearrangement uses TRBV19 and TRBJ2-6; D is possibly TRBD1 (6 bases). CDR3 sequence (DNA): TGTGCCAGTAGTAACCGGGACACCGTCAGATACGGGGCCAACGTCCTGACTTTC. Its protein is CASSNRDTVRYGANVLTF.